Below are 31 T cell receptor beta chains sequenced from a single sample in a study of blood T cell repertoires in COVID-19. TCRdb's table, derived via immunoSEQ multiplex PCR, lists solely in-frame clones and lacks some. Of 150,000 to 200,000 clones detected, roughly 85% appear once; the ten largest clones hold 5%. Material: peripheral blood. These receptor sequences come from a human donor in a cohort sampled during active COVID-19.

The chain links TRBV27 to TRBJ2-7; 7 nucleotides match TRBD2. There are 13 residues in the CDR3. CDR1 and CDR2 (germline): MNHEY, SMNVEV (reference sequence). J was trimmed by 3 bases and V by 5 bases; bases with no gene match: 4. In DNA, the CDR3 is TGTGCCAGCAGTGCCTGGGGGGGCTACGAGCAGTACTTC. This sequence encodes CASSAWGGYEQYF.

The chain links TRBV7-2 to TRBJ2-2, with TRBD2 identical over 16 bases. CDR3 length: 17 amino acids. J gave up 7 bases and V 5 bases, and 7 bases lay outside the gene matches. Germline V gene sequence: CDR1 SGHTA, CDR2 FQGNSA. CDR3 protein: CASSLGLAGGFGGELFF. CDR3 sequence (DNA): TGTGCCAGCAGCCTGGGACTAGCGGGGGGGTTTGGCGGGGAGCTGTTTTTT. The full variable domain, with the rest looked up from reference TRBV7-2 and TRBJ2-2, is GAGVSQSPSNKVTEKGKDVELRCDPISGHTALYWYRQSLGQGLEFLIYFQGNSAPDKSGLPSDRFSAERTGGSVSTLTIQRTQQEDSAVYLCASSLGLAGGFGGELFFGEGSRLTVL.

The chain joins TRBV9 to TRBJ2-4; the D is unclear. CDR3 length: 15 amino acids. Germline assignment: CDR1 SGDLS and CDR2 YYNGEE. With 0 bases removed from V and 2 bases from J, the gap between germline ends came to 9 bases. CDR3 sequence: CASSVEASSKNIQYF. DNA of the CDR3: TGTGCCAGCAGCGTAGAAGCTAGTTCCAAAAACATTCAGTACTTC.

This clone was picked up a small number of times. The chain carries TRBV7-9 and TRBJ1-1; 7 bases are shared with TRBD1. V shed 1 base and J 1 base; nucleotides not matched to a gene: 3. Germline lookup yields CDR1 SEHNR and CDR2 FQNEAQ (reference sequence). This CDR3 comprises 15 residues. The CDR3 sequence: CASSLGDSGNTEAFF. The CDR3 DNA reads TGTGCCAGCAGCTTAGGGGACAGCGGGAACACTGAAGCTTTCTTT.

The CDR3 reads CASRAGASLFF. The DNA of the CDR3 is TGTGCCAGCAGAGCGGGGGCCAGTCTGTTTTTT. The V and J genes are TRBV6-6 and TRBJ2-2, with 8 bases identical to TRBD2. The length of the CDR3 is 11 residues. The germline CDR1 and CDR2 sequences are MNHNY and SVGAGI (reference sequence). Trimming cost V 6 bases and J 14 bases; bases outside gene matches: 5.

This sequence joins TRBV11-2 and TRBJ2-7; TRBD1 agrees at 7 bases. Germline trimming cut 5 bases from V and 4 bases from J; bases unmatched to any gene: 8. Germline V CDR1 and CDR2: SGHAT, FQNNGV. CDR3 size: 14 residues. The CDR3 bases are TGTGCCAGCAGCCTTCACAGGGGTGGGTACGAGCAGTACTTC. Translated: CASSLHRGGYEQYF.

V gene TRBV5-6 combines with J gene TRBJ1-6; D is unresolved. The CDR3 contains 13 residues. The V end was cut by 1 base, the J end by 5 bases, with 4 bases between. Germline CDR1 SGHDT, CDR2 YYEEEE. The CDR3 DNA sequence: TGTGCCAGCAGCTTGTCTAATAATTCACCCCTCCACTTT. It encodes CASSLSNNSPLHF. The variable domain in full, with the rest retrieved from reference TRBV5-6 and TRBJ1-6, is DAGVTQSPTHLIKTRGQQVTLRCSPKSGHDTVSWYQQALGQGPQFIFQYYEEEERQRGNFPDRFSGHQFPNYSSELNVNALLLGDSALYLCASSLSNNSPLHFGNGTRLTVT.

This chain uses TRBV6-5 with TRBJ1-4; 8 positions agree with TRBD1. Germline assignment: CDR1 MNHEY and CDR2 SVGAGI. With 8 bases clipped from V and 7 bases from J, the junction kept 6 bases outside the gene matches. The CDR3 is 13 residues long. CDR3 protein: CASGRGRVEKLFF. As DNA, the CDR3 is TGTGCCAGCGGCAGGGGGCGGGTTGAAAAACTGTTTTTT.

J is TRBJ1-5 and V is TRBV9, with TRBD1 identical over 9 bases. Germline loops: CDR1 SGDLS, CDR2 YYNGEE. The J segment lost 6 bases and the V segment lost 2 bases, leaving 12 bases of the junction unmatched. There are 17 residues in the CDR3. The CDR3 loop is CASSVGPGQGDGQPQHF. In DNA, the CDR3 is TGTGCCAGCAGCGTGGGGCCGGGACAGGGCGATGGTCAGCCCCAGCATTTT.

J is TRBJ2-2 and V is TRBV30; weak D call: TRBD1 (5 bases). The germline V gene encodes CDR1 GTSNPN and CDR2 SVGIG (reference sequence). The V and J ends lost 4 bases and 4 bases respectively, with 19 bases between them. CDR3 length equals 16 residues. The CDR3: CAWNILKGLGTGELFF. The CDR3 region has the DNA TGTGCCTGGAACATCCTGAAGGGGCTGGGCACCGGGGAGCTGTTTTTT.

The chain employs TRBV21-1 and TRBJ1-2; whether TRBD1, the table's D call, matches the DNA was not checked. TRBV21-1 is a pseudogene locus. The length of the CDR3 is 16 residues. The CDR3 DNA reads as TGTGCCAGCAGCAAAGCGGGCGCCCAATTAAACTATGGCTACACCTTC. Residues: CASSKAGAQLNYGYTF.

The V call is TRBV7-9, the J call TRBJ2-2; 7 nucleotides match TRBD1. The CDR3 runs to 12 residues. Germline V gene lookup returns CDR1 SEHNR and CDR2 FQNEAQ (reference sequence). V shed 6 bases and J 6 bases; nucleotides not matched to a gene: 1. Here the CDR3 DNA reads TGTGCCAGCAGTGACAGGGCCGGGGAGCTGTTTTTT. It translates to CASSDRAGELFF.

This sequence joins TRBV9 and TRBJ2-1, with 8 bases fitting TRBD1. The CDR3 runs to 16 residues. Germline assignment: CDR1 SGDLS and CDR2 YYNGEE. The J segment lost 8 bases and the V segment lost 3 bases, leaving 13 bases of the junction unmatched. The CDR3 nucleotides are TGTGCCAGCAGCGCCTTCGACCGGGACAGGAGGGATGAGCAGTTCTTC. As protein: CASSAFDRDRRDEQFF.

V is TRBV25-1 and J is TRBJ2-3, with a weak D call TRBD1 (6 bases). Trimming shortened V by 7 bases and J by 2 bases, and 10 bases separated the two germline ends. The V gene's germline CDR1 is MGHDK and CDR2 SYGVNS. The CDR3 loop spans 13 amino acids. CDR3 DNA: TGTGCCAGCATCAACAGGGCCACAGATACGCAGTATTTT. This translates into CASINRATDTQYF.

V and J are TRBV2 and TRBJ2-7; TRBD2 agrees at 7 bases. V trimming: 8 bases; J trimming: 6 bases; junction bases outside the gene matches: 7. This CDR3 has 12 residues. Germline CDR1 reads SNHLY; CDR2 reads FYNNEI. This CDR3 reads CASWEGKGEQYF. CDR3 DNA: TGTGCCAGCTGGGAGGGTAAGGGCGAGCAGTACTTC. The whole variable domain, remainder taken from reference TRBV2 and TRBJ2-7, is EPEVTQTPSHQVTQMGQEVILRCVPISNHLYFYWYRQILGQKVEFLVSFYNNEISEKSEIFDDQFSVERPDGSNFTLKIRSTKLEDSAMYFCASWEGKGEQYFGPGTRLTVT.

The rearrangement links TRBV5-1 to TRBJ2-3; 14 nucleotides match TRBD2. The CDR3 totals 17 residues. Per germline, CDR1 SGHRS and CDR2 YFSETQ. Losses at the gene ends were 4 bases for V and 8 bases for J; bases not matched to a gene: 12. CDR3 sequence (DNA): TGCGCCAGCAGCCAAAGACCGGGACTAGCGGGGGACCTTACGCAGTATTTT. Its protein product is CASSQRPGLAGDLTQYF.

V is TRBV27 and J is TRBJ2-7; 9 bases map to TRBD2. V trimming: 0 bases; J trimming: 4 bases; junction bases outside the gene matches: 7. The CDR3 consists of 16 residues. Germline assignment: CDR1 MNHEY and CDR2 SMNVEV (reference sequence). The chain's CDR3 is CASSLSVSGRGYEQYF. Written as DNA, the CDR3 is TGTGCCAGCAGTTTATCGGTTAGCGGGAGAGGGTACGAGCAGTACTTC.

The genes are TRBV10-3 and TRBJ2-7; 12 nucleotides line up with TRBD2. Trimming cost V 5 bases and J 3 bases; bases outside gene matches: 2. The CDR3 has 14 amino acids. Germline V gives CDR1 ENHRY, CDR2 SYGVKD. In DNA form, the CDR3 reads TGTGCCATCAGTCAGACTAGCGGGAGCTACGAGCAGTACTTC. The encoded protein is CAISQTSGSYEQYF.

The chain couples TRBV6-4 to TRBJ1-2; no reliable D call. With 6 bases removed from V and 1 base from J, the gap between germline ends came to 18 bases. CDR1 is MRHNA, CDR2 SNTAGT, per germline. CDR3 length equals 16 residues. CDR3 residues: CASRPTQSLLNYGYTF. The CDR3, as DNA: TGTGCCAGCAGACCGACACAGAGCCTACTTAACTATGGCTACACCTTC.

The chain is built from TRBV29-1 and TRBJ2-1; possibly TRBD2 for D (5 bases). The CDR3 has 12 amino acids. Deletions cut 3 bases from V and 7 bases from J, with 10 bases between. Germline CDR1 is SQVTM and CDR2 is ANQGSEA. CDR3 loop: CSVERVRNEQFF. The CDR3 DNA follows: TGCAGCGTTGAGAGGGTTCGGAATGAGCAGTTCTTC.

This chain connects TRBV30 to TRBJ2-5; 7 bases agree with TRBD2. CDR3 length: 14 residues. Per the germline V gene, CDR1 is GTSNPN and CDR2 is SVGIG (reference sequence). V lost 4 bases and J lost 5; bases outside the gene matches: 10. CDR3 sequence: CAWNGLGGVETQYF. CDR3 DNA: TGTGCCTGGAACGGTCTGGGGGGGGTCGAGACCCAGTACTTC. Drawing the rest from reference TRBV30 and TRBJ2-5, the complete variable domain is SQTIHQWPATLVQPVGSPLSLECTVEGTSNPNLYWYRQAAGRGLQLLFYSVGIGQISSEVPQNLSASRPQDRQFILSSKKLLLSDSGFYLCAWNGLGGVETQYFGPGTRLLVL.

This clone turned up a few times. The chain combines TRBV30 with TRBJ2-2; D unclear. Per the germline V gene, CDR1 is GTSNPN and CDR2 is SVGIG (reference sequence). The CDR3 has 11 residues. V lost 2 bases and J lost 8, with 6 bases in between. Written as DNA, the CDR3 is TGTGCCTGGAGTTCCGGTGGGGAGCTGTTTTTT. Protein: CAWSSGGELFF.

The V and J genes are TRBV3-1 (or the pseudogene TRBV3-2) and TRBJ2-4, with a tentative D call TRBD1 (6 bases). The germline V gene encodes CDR1 LGHDT and CDR2 YNNKEL (reference sequence). The germline V and J ends were trimmed by 2 bases and 1 base, with 15 bases remaining between them. The CDR3 covers 17 residues. For the CDR3, the DNA is TGTGCCAGCAGCCAAATGGTCCTGGGGGCTGCCAAAAACATTCAGTACTTC. Translating it yields CASSQMVLGAAKNIQYF.

This chain joins TRBV5-1 and TRBJ2-7; unclear D gene. This CDR3 spans 15 amino acids. The V gene lost 0 bases and the J gene lost 4 bases, with 14 bases spanning the gap. Germline CDR1 and CDR2: SGHRS and YFSETQ. The CDR3 is CASSLGMAVRYEQYF. The DNA of the CDR3 is TGCGCCAGCAGCTTGGGCATGGCCGTCAGGTACGAGCAGTACTTC. Drawing the rest from reference TRBV5-1 and TRBJ2-7, the complete variable domain is KAGVTQTPRYLIKTRGQQVTLSCSPISGHRSVSWYQQTPGQGLQFLFEYFSETQRNKGNFPGRFSGRQFSNSRSEMNVSTLELGDSALYLCASSLGMAVRYEQYFGPGTRLTVT.

V and J are TRBV19 and TRBJ2-7; TRBD1 agrees at 10 bases. The germline V gene encodes CDR1 LNHDA and CDR2 SQIVND (reference sequence). CDR3 length: 14 amino acids. With V trimmed by 6 bases and J by 1 base, 3 bases remained unmatched. CDR3: CASRPGQGSYEQYF. The CDR3 bases are TGTGCCAGTAGACCGGGACAGGGGTCCTACGAGCAGTACTTC.

The chain links TRBV19 to TRBJ1-2; tentative D call: TRBD1 (5 bases). CDR1 and CDR2 (germline): LNHDA, SQIVND (reference sequence). V dropped 3 bases and J dropped 2 bases, with 13 bases sitting between them. The CDR3 loop spans 15 amino acids. CDR3 nucleotide sequence: TGTGCCAGTAGTATGCGGGGCAGCAACAACTATGGCTACACCTTC. Encoded protein: CASSMRGSNNYGYTF.

V is TRBV27 and J is TRBJ2-7, with 9 nucleotides matching TRBD1. This CDR3 spans 15 amino acids. The V gene's germline CDR1 is MNHEY and CDR2 SMNVEV (reference sequence). The J segment lost 5 bases and the V segment lost 4 bases, leaving 9 bases of the junction unmatched. The CDR3 spells CASSSPGQGNHEQYF. In nucleotides, the CDR3 is TGTGCCAGCAGTTCTCCGGGACAGGGTAACCACGAGCAGTACTTC.

The rearrangement joins TRBV13 to TRBJ1-4; D remains unclear. V was cut by 0 bases and J by 5 bases, with 10 bases left in between. CDR1 is PRHDT, CDR2 FYEKMQ, per germline (reference sequence). The CDR3 spans 15 residues. This CDR3 is CASSLGRGRNEKLFF. The CDR3 DNA sequence: TGTGCCAGCAGCTTAGGGCGCGGGCGGAATGAAAAACTGTTTTTT. Variable domain in full (rest from reference TRBV13 and TRBJ1-4): AAGVIQSPRHLIKEKRETATLKCYPIPRHDTVYWYQQGPGQDPQFLISFYEKMQSDKGSIPDRFSAQQFSDYHSELNMSSLELGDSALYFCASSLGRGRNEKLFFGSGTQLSVL.

J is TRBJ1-6 and V is TRBV28; D possibly corresponds to TRBD1 (5 bases). Trimming took 10 bases from V and 1 from J, leaving 11 bases between them. Germline V gives CDR1 MDHEN, CDR2 SYDVKM. This CDR3 comprises 14 residues. The CDR3 coding sequence is TGTGCCATTATTGACAGTTCCTATAATTCACCCCTCCACTTT. This sequence encodes CAIIDSSYNSPLHF.

V usage is TRBV5-1 and J usage is TRBJ1-1, with TRBD1 matching 7 bases. J was trimmed by 1 base and V by 3 bases; bases with no gene match: 6. Germline V gives CDR1 SGHRS, CDR2 YFSETQ. The CDR3 extends over 15 amino acids. CDR3 region: CASSWTGTANTEAFF. The CDR3, as DNA: TGCGCCAGCAGCTGGACCGGGACAGCGAACACTGAAGCTTTCTTT.

V gene TRBV20-1 combines with J gene TRBJ1-2; D may be TRBD1 (6 bases). CDR3 size: 12 residues. Germline CDR1 reads DFQATT; CDR2 reads SNEGSKA (reference sequence). V was shortened by 3 bases and J by 6 bases, with 11 bases between the two germline ends. Here the CDR3 reads CSASWQGHGYTF. Here the CDR3 DNA reads TGCAGTGCTAGTTGGCAGGGGCATGGCTACACCTTC.